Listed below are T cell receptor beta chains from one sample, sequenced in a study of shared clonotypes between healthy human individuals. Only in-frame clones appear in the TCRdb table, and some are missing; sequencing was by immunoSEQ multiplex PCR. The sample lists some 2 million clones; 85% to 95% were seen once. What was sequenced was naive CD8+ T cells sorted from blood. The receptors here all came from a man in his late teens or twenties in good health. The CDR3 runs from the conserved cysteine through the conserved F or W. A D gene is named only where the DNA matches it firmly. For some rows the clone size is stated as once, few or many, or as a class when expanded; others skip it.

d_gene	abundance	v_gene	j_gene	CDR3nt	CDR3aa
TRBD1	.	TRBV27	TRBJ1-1	TGTGCCAGCAGTCCGACCTCGGACAGGGTTGACACTGAAGCTTTCTTT	CASSPTSDRVDTEAFF
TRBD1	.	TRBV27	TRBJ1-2	TGTGCCAGCAGTCCCGACAGGGGGCTAGGCTATGGCTACACCTTC	CASSPDRGLGYGYTF
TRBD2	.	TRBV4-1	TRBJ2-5	TGCGCCAGCAGCCAAGACCTAGCGGGGCAAGAGACCCAGTACTTC	CASSQDLAGQETQYF
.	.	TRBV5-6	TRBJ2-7	TGTGCCAGCAGCTTGGCCTTGGCCTCCTACGAGCAGTACTTC	CASSLALASYEQYF
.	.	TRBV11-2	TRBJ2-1	TGTGCCAGCAGCTTTGGGGGGGCGGGAAATGAGCAGTTCTTC	CASSFGGAGNEQFF
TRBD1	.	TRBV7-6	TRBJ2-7	TGTGCCAGCAGCCGCCGGGACAGCGAATCCTACGAGCAGTACTTC	CASSRRDSESYEQYF
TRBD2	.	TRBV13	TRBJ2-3	TGTGCCAGCAGCGGGAAGGGAAGCGGGAGGCCCGACTACGATACGCAGTATTTT	CASSGKGSGRPDYDTQYF
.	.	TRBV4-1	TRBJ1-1	TGCGCCAGCAGCCAAGGGCCTCGGGACGCCATCGGTGGCACTGAAGCTTTCTTT	CASSQGPRDAIGGTEAFF
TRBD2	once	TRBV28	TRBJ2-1	TGTGCCAGCAGTCCGGGACTAGCGGGAGCCTCCTACAATGAGCAGTTCTTC	CASSPGLAGASYNEQFF
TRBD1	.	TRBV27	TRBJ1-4	TGTGCCAGCAGTTCGATAGGGGGCCACGAAAAACTGTTTTTT	CASSSIGGHEKLFF
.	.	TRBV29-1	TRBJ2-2	TGCAGCGACAGGGTTTGGACCGGGGAGCTGTTTTTT	CSDRVWTGELFF
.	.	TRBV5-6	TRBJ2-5	TGTGCCAGCAGCCCCCGACTAGGAGCAGAGACCCAGTACTTC	CASSPRLGAETQYF
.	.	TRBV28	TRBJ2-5	TGTGCCAGCAGTTTAGGGTACTCCGGGACCCAGTACTTC	CASSLGYSGTQYF
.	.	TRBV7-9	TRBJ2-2	TGTGCCAGCAGCTTAGGGCCCCGCTGGGGGACCGGGGAGCTGTTTTTT	CASSLGPRWGTGELFF
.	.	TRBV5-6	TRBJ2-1	TGTGCCAGCAGCTACGGATGGGATGAGCAGTTCTTC	CASSYGWDEQFF
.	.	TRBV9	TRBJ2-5	TGTGCCAGCATCACGAGGAGAGGTGGGGGACTCCAAGAGACCCAGTACTTC	CASITRRGGGLQETQYF
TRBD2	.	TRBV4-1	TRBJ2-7	TGCGCCAGCAGCTCCATTGGCGGGAGAGATGACGAGCAGTACTTC	CASSSIGGRDDEQYF
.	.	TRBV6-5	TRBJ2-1	TGTGCCAGCAGTTACTCGCGCGGGGAGGTCTACAATGAGCAGTTCTTC	CASSYSRGEVYNEQFF
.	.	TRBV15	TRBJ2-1	TGTGCCATCGGAGGGTTGTCGTACAATGAGCAGTTCTTC	CAIGGLSYNEQFF
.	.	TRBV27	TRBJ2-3	TGTGCCAGCAGTTCGACCGGGACCTATGGCACAGATACGCAGTATTTT	CASSSTGTYGTDTQYF
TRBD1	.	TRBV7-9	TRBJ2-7	TGTGCCAGCAGCTTCCGGACAGGGGAAATCTCCTACGAGCAGTACTTC	CASSFRTGEISYEQYF
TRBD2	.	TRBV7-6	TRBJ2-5	TGTGCCAGCAGCCCGAGGACTAGCGGGAACCAAGAGACCCAGTACTTC	CASSPRTSGNQETQYF
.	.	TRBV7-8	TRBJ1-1	TGTGCCAGCAGCCCCTCGGGTGCTGAAGCTTTCTTT	CASSPSGAEAFF
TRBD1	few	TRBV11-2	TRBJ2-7	TGTGCCAGCAGCACCGGGACAGCCTACGAGCAGTACTTC	CASSTGTAYEQYF
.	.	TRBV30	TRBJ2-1	TGTGCCTGGGCCCTCGGGAATGAGCAGTTCTTC	CAWALGNEQFF
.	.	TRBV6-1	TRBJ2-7	TGTGCCAGCAGTCTACAGGACGGCAACGAGCAGTACTTC	CASSLQDGNEQYF
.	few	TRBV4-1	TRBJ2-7	TGCGCCAGCAGCCAAGATGTAGGGGGCTACGAGCAGTACTTC	CASSQDVGGYEQYF
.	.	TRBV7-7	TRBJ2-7	TGTGCTAGCCTAGGTTACCGGGTCTTACCGGGACTCCTTCTCTCCTACGAGCAGTACTTC	CASLGYRVLPGLLLSYEQYF
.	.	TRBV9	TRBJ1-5	TGTGCCAGCAGCGTCGGGAGGGACAATCAGCCCCAGCATTTT	CASSVGRDNQPQHF
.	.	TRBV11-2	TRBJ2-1	TGTGCCAGCAGCTTGGCAGGGACCTACAATGAGCAGTTCTTC	CASSLAGTYNEQFF
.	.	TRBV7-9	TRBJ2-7	TGTGCCAGCAGCTTGGAAAGGGAGTTTTCCGAGCAGTACTTC	CASSLEREFSEQYF
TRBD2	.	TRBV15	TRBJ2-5	TGTGCCACCAGCCCGGGACTAGCGGAAGAGACCCAGTACTTC	CATSPGLAEETQYF
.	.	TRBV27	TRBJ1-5	TGTGCCAGCAGAGGGGGAAATCAGCCCCAGCATTTT	CASRGGNQPQHF
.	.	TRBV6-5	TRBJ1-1	TGTGCCAGCAGTTACACGAGCGGCGGCACTGAAGCTTTCTTT	CASSYTSGGTEAFF
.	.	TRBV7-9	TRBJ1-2	TGTGCCAGCAGCCTAGGGGACCTCCTTAACTATGGCTACACCTTC	CASSLGDLLNYGYTF
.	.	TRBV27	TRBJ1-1	TGTGCCAGCAGTCCCCAAACGGGGCCGAACACTGAAGCTTTCTTT	CASSPQTGPNTEAFF
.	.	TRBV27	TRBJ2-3	TGTGCCAGCGGATTCGGGACAAAGAGTGATACGCAGTATTTT	CASGFGTKSDTQYF